The next 10 T cell receptor beta chains were all read from a single sample in a study of beta chain features in type 1 diabetes. Expressed TCRB transcripts were sequenced after all isolated RNA was converted to cDNA. Profiling relied on immunoSEQ multiplex PCR, and the TCRdb table lists in-frame clones only, not all of them. The sample holds 600,000 or so clones, 12% seen once. What these receptors recognize is not known. Study-level points and caveats: Patients with Type 1 diabetes showed moderately but significantly shorter TCRB CDR3s in all four CD4+ subsets.

Source material: naive CD4+ T cells from blood. The receptors derive from a man between 25 and 39 years old with type 1 diabetes.

V is TRBV6-5 and J is TRBJ2-7; weak D call: TRBD1 (6 bases). This CDR3 has 12 residues. Germline V gene sequence: CDR1 MNHEY, CDR2 SVGAGI. The ends were cut back, 6 bases at V and 5 bases at J, with 11 bases in the middle. The CDR3: CASRNRQDEQYF. CDR3 DNA sequence: TGTGCCAGCAGGAACCGACAGGACGAGCAGTACTTC.

DNA of the CDR3: TGTGCCTGGAGTCCTCAATGGACAGGGACCCCCGAGCAGTACTTC. The encoded protein is CAWSPQWTGTPEQYF. V is TRBV30 and J is TRBJ2-7, with 8 bases fitting TRBD1. The germline V gene has CDR1 GTSNPN and CDR2 SVGIG (reference sequence). The trim removed 2 bases at V and 6 bases at J, leaving 12 bases unmatched. CDR3 length: 15 residues.

This clone was picked up a small number of times. The J gene is TRBJ1-6, the V gene TRBV5-1; D may be TRBD1 (6 bases). The CDR3 contains 15 residues. Between the trimmed V and J ends, which lost 1 base and 7 bases, there was a span of 12 bases. Looked up from germline, CDR1 is SGHRS and CDR2 is YFSETQ. This CDR3 reads CASSLTGLENSPLHF. The CDR3 bases are TGCGCCAGCAGCTTGACAGGGTTGGAGAATTCACCCCTCCACTTT.

This clone was counted between two and nine times. The chain carries TRBV6-5 and TRBJ2-7, with 9 positions matching TRBD1. Germline V lookup: CDR1 MNHEY, CDR2 SVGAGI. V dropped 7 bases and J dropped 6; count of bases not matched to a gene: 10. The CDR3 is made up of 14 amino acids. CDR3 in amino acids: CASNRGTGQGEQYF. The DNA for the CDR3 is TGTGCCAGCAATCGCGGGACAGGGCAGGGCGAGCAGTACTTC.

The genes are TRBV29-1 and TRBJ2-1, with D unclear. Between the trimmed V and J ends, which lost 4 bases and 1 base, there was a span of 8 bases. Germline V CDR1 and CDR2: SQVTM, ANQGSEA. The CDR3 extends over 13 amino acids. The chain's CDR3 is CSVVGGSYNEQFF. The CDR3 bases are TGCAGCGTTGTAGGTGGATCCTACAATGAGCAGTTCTTC.

In this sample, this clone turned up a few times. The CDR3 coding sequence is TGCGCCAGCAGCCCGGGGATGGGCACTGAAGCTTTCTTT. This encodes CASSPGMGTEAFF. V and J are TRBV4-3 and TRBJ1-1; D is uncertain. Between the trimmed V and J ends, which lost 4 bases and 4 bases, there was a span of 10 bases. CDR1 is LGHNA, CDR2 YSLEER, per germline. CDR3 size: 13 residues.

This clone was recorded a few times. The chain recombines TRBV18 with TRBJ2-2; 7 bases match TRBD1. V lost 4 bases and J lost 3; bases outside the gene matches: 5. CDR3 size: 15 residues. The germline V gene has CDR1 KGHSH and CDR2 LQKENI. The CDR3 spells CASSRQGMDTGELFF. The CDR3 nucleotides read TGTGCCAGCTCACGACAGGGAATGGACACCGGGGAGCTGTTTTTT.

This clone was observed a handful of times. V and J are TRBV27 and TRBJ1-6; 7 bases fit TRBD1. V lost 5 bases, J lost 0 bases, and 7 bases stayed unmatched. Germline V gives CDR1 MNHEY, CDR2 SMNVEV (reference sequence). CDR3 length: 17 residues. DNA of the CDR3: TGTGCCAGCAGTCACAGGGGATTGAGCTCCTATAATTCACCCCTCCACTTT. Protein product: CASSHRGLSSYNSPLHF.

The V gene is TRBV7-9, the J gene TRBJ1-6; 9 bases line up with TRBD1. Unmatched junction bases numbered 3, after V lost 6 bases and J lost 0 bases. Germline CDR1 and CDR2: SEHNR and FQNEAQ (reference sequence). The CDR3 is 16 amino acids. The CDR3 spells CASSSGQGSYNSPLHF. In nucleotides, the CDR3 is TGTGCCAGCAGTTCGGGACAGGGCTCCTATAATTCACCCCTCCACTTT.

This clone showed up just a few times. V gene TRBV11-3 combines with J gene TRBJ2-1; D might be TRBD1 or TRBD2, each matching 5 bases. V lost 3 bases to trimming and J lost 2 bases, with 14 bases between them. There are 16 residues in the CDR3. Germline V gives CDR1 SGHNT, CDR2 YENEEA. The CDR3 bases are TGTGCCAGCAGCTTTAGTGGGACGGACGCCTACAATGAGCAGTTCTTC. This gives the protein CASSFSGTDAYNEQFF.